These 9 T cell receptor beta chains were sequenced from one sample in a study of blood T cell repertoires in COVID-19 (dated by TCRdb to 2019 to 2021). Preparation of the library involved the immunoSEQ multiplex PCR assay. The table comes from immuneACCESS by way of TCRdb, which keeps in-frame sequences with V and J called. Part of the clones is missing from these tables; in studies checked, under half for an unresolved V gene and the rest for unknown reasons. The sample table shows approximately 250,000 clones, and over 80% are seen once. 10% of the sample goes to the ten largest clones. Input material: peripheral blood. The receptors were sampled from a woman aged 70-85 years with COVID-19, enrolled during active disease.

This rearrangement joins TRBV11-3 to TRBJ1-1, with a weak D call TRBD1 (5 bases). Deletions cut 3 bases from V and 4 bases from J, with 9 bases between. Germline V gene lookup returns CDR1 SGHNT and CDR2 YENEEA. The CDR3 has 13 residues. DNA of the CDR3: TGTGCCAGCAGCTTGGGGGGACGCACTGAAGCTTTCTTT. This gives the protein CASSLGGRTEAFF.

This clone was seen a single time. This CDR3 reads CSVEDPQEAGYTF. CDR3 in DNA: TGCAGCGTTGAAGATCCGCAGGAGGCTGGCTACACCTTC. The chain joins TRBV29-1 to TRBJ1-2; D remains unclear. V lost 0 bases to trimming and J lost 7 bases, with 12 bases between them. CDR1 and CDR2 from the germline V gene are SQVTM and ANQGSEA. The length of the CDR3 is 13 residues.

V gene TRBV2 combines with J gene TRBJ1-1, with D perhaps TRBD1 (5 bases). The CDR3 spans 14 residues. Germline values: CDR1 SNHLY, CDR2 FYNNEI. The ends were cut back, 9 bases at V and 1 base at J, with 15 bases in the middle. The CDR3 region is CARDSLLANTEAFF. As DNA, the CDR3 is TGTGCCAGAGACAGTCTACTAGCGAACACTGAAGCTTTCTTT.

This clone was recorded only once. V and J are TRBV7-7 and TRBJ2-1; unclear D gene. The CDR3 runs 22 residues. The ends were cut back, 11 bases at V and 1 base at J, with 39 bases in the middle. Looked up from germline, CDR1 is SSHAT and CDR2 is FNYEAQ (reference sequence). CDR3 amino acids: CAVTISRLSGSRRGISYNEQFF. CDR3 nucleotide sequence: TGTGCCGTAACCATAAGTCGTTTGTCCGGGTCGCGGCGTGGTATTTCCTACAATGAGCAGTTCTTC.

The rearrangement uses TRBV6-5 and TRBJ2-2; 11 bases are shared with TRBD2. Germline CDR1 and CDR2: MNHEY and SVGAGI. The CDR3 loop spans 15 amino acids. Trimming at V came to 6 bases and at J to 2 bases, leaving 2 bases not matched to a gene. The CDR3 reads CASRGTSGNTGELFF. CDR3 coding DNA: TGTGCCAGCAGGGGGACTAGCGGCAACACCGGGGAGCTGTTTTTT.

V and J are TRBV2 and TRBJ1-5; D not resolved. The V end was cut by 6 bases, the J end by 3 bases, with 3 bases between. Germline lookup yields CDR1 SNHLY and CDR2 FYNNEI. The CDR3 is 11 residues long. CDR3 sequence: CASSINQPQHF. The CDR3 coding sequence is TGTGCCAGCAGCATCAATCAGCCCCAGCATTTT.

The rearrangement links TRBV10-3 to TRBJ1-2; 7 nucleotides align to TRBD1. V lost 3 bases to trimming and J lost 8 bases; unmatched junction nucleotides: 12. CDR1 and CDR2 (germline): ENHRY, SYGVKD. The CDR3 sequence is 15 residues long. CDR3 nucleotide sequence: TGTGCCATCAGTGACCGGGACAGAAAGGGGGAGGGCTACACCTTC. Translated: CAISDRDRKGEGYTF.

The CDR3, as DNA: TGTGCCATCAGTGAGCTCGGGGATAATTCACCCCTCCACTTT. It yields the protein CAISELGDNSPLHF. V is TRBV10-3 and J is TRBJ1-6, with D uncertain. Germline-derived CDR1 and CDR2 are ENHRY and SYGVKD. V lost 2 bases to trimming and J lost 5 bases, with 7 bases between them. The CDR3 consists of 14 residues.

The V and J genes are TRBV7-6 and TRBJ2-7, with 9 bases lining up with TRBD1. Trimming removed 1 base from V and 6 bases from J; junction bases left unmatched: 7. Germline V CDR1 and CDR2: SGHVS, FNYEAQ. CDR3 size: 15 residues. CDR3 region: CASSLGQGGPTEQYF. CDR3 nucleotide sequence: TGTGCCAGCAGCTTAGGACAGGGGGGCCCTACCGAGCAGTACTTC.